The present entry profiles one T cell receptor (beta chain) with its context. Its antigen is still unknown. Profiled with immunoSEQ multiplex PCR; TCRdb holds only in-frame clones, not every one. The sample lists approximately 180,000 clones; around nine tenths were seen once. The data were obtained in a study of cytomegalovirus exposure and HLA in healthy donors. The CDR3 sequence is 17 residues long. CDR1 and CDR2 (germline): MDHEN, SYDVKM. The trim removed 3 bases at V and 5 bases at J, leaving 12 bases unmatched. Study observations and caveats: Some public TCRs appeared in many individuals, while most sequences were rare.

The source is a man between 18 and 29 years old in good health and CMV-seropositive. The sequenced material came from PBMCs. This chain connects TRBV28 to TRBJ1-5; 8 nucleotides align to TRBD1. The CDR3 bases are TGTGCCAGCAGTTTCTCACCCGGGACAGGTTTGTATCAGCCCCAGCATTTT. Residues: CASSFSPGTGLYQPQHF.